A selection of T cell receptor beta chains follows, all from one sample in a study of human T cells and chemical hapten exposure. MiXCR was run by TCRdb on the RACE reads, yielding one entry per CDR3 protein. The table lists around 76,000 distinct CDR3 sequences, about 10% of them singletons. Material: whole blood, obtained in connection with sensitization to the hapten diphenylcyclopropenone (DPC). These receptors all come from a woman aged 55-69 years with alopecia areata. Some clones in this sample may be carry-over from other donors' samples. Both conserved end residues are part of each CDR3. Fields, in order: J gene, clone size, V gene, D gene, CDR3 DNA, CDR3 protein. A D gene is named only where the DNA matches it firmly. Not every row has a clone size; where given, it reads once, few, many or a size class.

TRBJ1-2 many TRBV3-1 NA TGTGCCAGCAGCCAAGATCTTCAGGGCAGCTATGGCTACACCTTC CASSQDLQGSYGYTF
TRBJ2-1 many TRBV7-8 TRBD2 TGTGCCAGCAGACCTAGTAGCGGGGAGCAGTTCTTC CASRPSSGEQFF
TRBJ1-4 NA TRBV14 NA TGTGCCAGCAGCCGCTGGGTGGGTGCAACTAATGAAAAACTGTTTTTT CASSRWVGATNEKLFF
TRBJ2-1 many TRBV10-3 TRBD2 TGTGCCACCCAAAGCGGGGGGAGGAATGAGCAGTTCTTC CATQSGGRNEQFF
TRBJ1-2 NA TRBV29-1 TRBD1 TGCAGCGCACTACCGACAGGGGGCGCATTTATTGGCTACACCTTC CSALPTGGAFIGYTF
TRBJ2-5 few TRBV24-1 TRBD1 TGTGCCACCAGTGATCCCAGGACAGGGGCCGAGACCCAGTACTTC CATSDPRTGAETQYF
TRBJ2-5 NA TRBV3-1 NA TGTGCCAGCAGCCTTCCCCCCGAAGAGACCCAGTACTTC CASSLPPEETQYF
TRBJ2-7 few TRBV12-3/TRBV12-4 NA TGTGCCAGCAGGCGGGACAGTACCTACGAGCAGTACTTC CASRRDSTYEQYF
TRBJ1-1 many TRBV12-3/TRBV12-4 NA TGTGCCAGCACCCCCGGGATACGGAACACTGAAGCTTTCTTT CASTPGIRNTEAFF
TRBJ1-4 few TRBV5-1 NA TGCGCCAGCAGCTTGGATTTGCCCGAAAAACTGTTTTTT CASSLDLPEKLFF
TRBJ2-7 NA TRBV6-2/TRBV6-3 NA TGTGCCAGCAGCTTACCACCGGGAGCCTACGAGCAGTACTTC CASSLPPGAYEQYF
TRBJ1-3 many TRBV5-1 NA TGCGCCAGCAGCTTGGACCTCTCTGGAAACACCATATATTTT CASSLDLSGNTIYF
TRBJ2-2 many TRBV6-6 NA TGTGCCAGCAGTTCTGCCGGGCGCACGGCCGGGGAGCTGTTTTTT CASSSAGRTAGELFF
TRBJ2-5 many TRBV2 NA TGTGCCAGCAGTGGCTCTTGGACAGTCGAGACCCAGTACTTC CASSGSWTVETQYF
TRBJ2-5 few TRBV5-1 NA TGCGCCAGCAGCTTCGGGGCTGGAGAGACCCAGTACTTC CASSFGAGETQYF
TRBJ1-2 many TRBV28 NA TGTGCCAGCGGGGGCCCCTATGGCTACACCTTC CASGGPYGYTF
TRBJ1-5 NA TRBV19 NA TGTGCCAGTAGTAGAGCTGGCCAAGCCCTCAATCAGCCCCAGCATTTT CASSRAGQALNQPQHF
TRBJ1-2 NA TRBV7-3 NA TGTGCCAGCAGCCCCGGCAGGGAGTATGGCTACACCTTC CASSPGREYGYTF
TRBJ1-2 many TRBV12-3/TRBV12-4 NA TGTGCCAGCAGTTTAGGTCGGGGCTATGGCTACACCTTC CASSLGRGYGYTF
TRBJ2-1 NA TRBV20-1 TRBD2 TGCAGTGCTAAAAGACTAGCTTTCCATGAGCAGTTCTTC CSAKRLAFHEQFF
TRBJ2-5 NA TRBV7-2 NA TGTGCCAGCAGCTTAGCCCACCAAGAGACCCAGTACTTC CASSLAHQETQYF
TRBJ2-1 few TRBV6-1 NA TGTGCCAGCAGCGCACCTCGTACCCAGGGGAGTGAGCAGTTCTTC CASSAPRTQGSEQFF
TRBJ2-7 many TRBV5-6 NA TGTGCCAGCAGCTTGGGGACAGCTAGCTACGAGCAGTACTTC CASSLGTASYEQYF
TRBJ1-4 many TRBV19 TRBD1 TGTGCCAGTAGTGCCGGGACAGCGCCAGATGAAAAACTGTTTTTT CASSAGTAPDEKLFF
TRBJ2-1 many TRBV19 TRBD2 TGTGCCAGTGGCCGACTAGCGGGGGGAGGGAATGAGCAGTTCTTC CASGRLAGGGNEQFF
TRBJ1-1 few TRBV24-1 TRBD1 TGTGCCACCATTTTAGGGGGCGGCACTGAAGCTTTCTTT CATILGGGTEAFF
TRBJ1-6 NA TRBV5-6 NA TGTGCCAGCAGCTTCGTGGGGGTGAAGTCACCCCTCCACTTT CASSFVGVKSPLHF
TRBJ1-5 few TRBV6-5 NA TGTGCCAGCAGTTACGTGGCGAGTCAGCCCCAGCATTTT CASSYVASQPQHF
TRBJ2-3 many TRBV7-9 TRBD2 TGTGCCAGCAGCCCTCTAGCGGGGGGCCCCACAGATACGCAGTATTTT CASSPLAGGPTDTQYF
TRBJ2-5 NA TRBV6-6 NA TGTGCCAGCAGTTACTCGCAGCAAGAGACCCAGTACTTC CASSYSQQETQYF
TRBJ2-2 many TRBV2 NA TGTGCCAGCACGGCCCGGGTGAACACCGGGGAGCTGTTTTTT CASTARVNTGELFF
TRBJ1-4 many TRBV14 NA TGTGCCAGCAGCCAAGGAGCAATTCGGAGAGGGGAAAAACTGTTTTTT CASSQGAIRRGEKLFF
TRBJ2-7 NA TRBV20-1 TRBD1 TGCAGTGCGCGCCATGGGACAGGTGGGCTTCTTTACGAGCAGTACTTC CSARHGTGGLLYEQYF
TRBJ2-3 many TRBV7-3 TRBD2 TGTGCCAGCAGCTTAAGAATCGGGGGGGTCACAGATACGCAGTATTTT CASSLRIGGVTDTQYF
TRBJ1-1 NA TRBV7-3 TRBD1 TGTGCCAGCAGCTTGGGACAGTGGCGGACTGAAGCTTTCTTT CASSLGQWRTEAFF
TRBJ1-6 few TRBV7-9 NA TGTGCCAGCAGCTTAGAACAACCCCTCCACTTT CASSLEQPLHF
TRBJ1-2 NA TRBV5-6 TRBD1 TGTGCCAGCAGCTCCACAGGGGACCTTAACTATGGCTACACCTTC CASSSTGDLNYGYTF
TRBJ2-2 many TRBV9 TRBD2 TGTGCCAGCAGCCCATATCGACTAGCGGGGATCGCCACCGGGGAGCTGTTTTTT CASSPYRLAGIATGELFF
TRBJ1-2 NA TRBV5-4 NA TGTGCCAGCAGCTGGGACAAGAAGTATGGCTACACCTTC CASSWDKKYGYTF
TRBJ2-5 NA TRBV20-1 NA TGCAGTGCTAACCGGGACTCACAAGAGACCCAGTACTTC CSANRDSQETQYF
TRBJ2-1 few TRBV7-9 TRBD2 TGTGCCAGCAGCATCGGAGGAGTGGGTAGCGGGTACAATGAGCAGTTCTTC CASSIGGVGSGYNEQFF
TRBJ2-3 many TRBV3-1 NA TGTGCCAGCAGCCTCCGCACAGATACGCAGTATTTT CASSLRTDTQYF
TRBJ2-5 many TRBV5-1 TRBD2 TGCGCCAGCAGCTTTGGACTAGCGGGGGCGTACCAAGAGACCCAGTACTTC CASSFGLAGAYQETQYF
TRBJ1-1 many TRBV11-2 TRBD1 TGTGCCAGCAGCTTAGCGCAGGGGGCTTGGAACACTGAAGCTTTCTTT CASSLAQGAWNTEAFF
TRBJ1-1 few TRBV30 NA TGTGCCTGGAGTGCCTCGGAGGCGCAAGCTTTCTTT CAWSASEAQAFF
TRBJ1-5 few TRBV29-1 NA TGCAGCGTGGGGGCGGGGCAGAATCAGCCCCAGCATTTT CSVGAGQNQPQHF
TRBJ2-1 many TRBV10-3 NA TGTGCCATCGGGATGAGGGGATCGATATCCTACAATGAGCAGTTCTTC CAIGMRGSISYNEQFF
TRBJ1-2 NA TRBV29-1 NA TGCAGCGTTGACAGGGGCTATGGCTACACCTTC CSVDRGYGYTF
TRBJ1-5 many TRBV7-9 NA TGTGCCAGTGCAGGGCACAATCAGCCCCAGCATTTT CASAGHNQPQHF
TRBJ1-5 many TRBV7-9 TRBD1 TGTGCCAGCAGCTTCCAGGGGGGCCAAAATCAGCCCCAGCATTTT CASSFQGGQNQPQHF
TRBJ1-1 few TRBV29-1 NA TGCAGCGGTGGGGTTGGTCTCCAGGGCGCTTTCTTT CSGGVGLQGAFF
TRBJ2-3 NA TRBV27 NA TGTGCCAGCAGAGGAGCGGCAGATACGCAGTATTTT CASRGAADTQYF
TRBJ1-1 few TRBV5-5 NA TGTGCCAGCAGCACCGACGAGGGAGGGACTGAAGCTTTCTTT CASSTDEGGTEAFF